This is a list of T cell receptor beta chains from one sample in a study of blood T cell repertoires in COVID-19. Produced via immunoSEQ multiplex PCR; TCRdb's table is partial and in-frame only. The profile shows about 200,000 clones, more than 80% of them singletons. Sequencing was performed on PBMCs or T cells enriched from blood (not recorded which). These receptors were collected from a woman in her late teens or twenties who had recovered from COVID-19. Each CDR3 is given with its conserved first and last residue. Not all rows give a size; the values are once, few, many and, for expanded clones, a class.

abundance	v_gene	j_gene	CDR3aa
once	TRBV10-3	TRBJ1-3	CAISESGSSSGNTIYF
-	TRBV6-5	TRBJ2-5	CASNRVQETQYF
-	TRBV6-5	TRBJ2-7	CASMGRLAYEQYF
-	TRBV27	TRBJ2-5	CASSAIDRGRETQYF
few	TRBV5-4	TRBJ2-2	CASKGGGATGELFF
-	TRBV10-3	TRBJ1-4	CAISVSGEKLFF
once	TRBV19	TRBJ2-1	CASSLLGGAREQFF
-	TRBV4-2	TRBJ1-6	CASSQRTGASPLHF
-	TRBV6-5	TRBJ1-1	CASSYWGQNTEAFF
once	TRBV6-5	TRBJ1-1	CASSPEYNTEAFF
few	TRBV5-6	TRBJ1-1	CASSPGVAEAFF
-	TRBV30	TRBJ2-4	CAWNPGGPDIQYF
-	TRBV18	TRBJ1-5	CASSLQGGQPQHF